This passage covers 2 T cell receptor beta chains from one sample sequenced in a study of cytomegalovirus exposure and HLA in healthy donors. The study ran its PCR with 60 Vbeta and 13 Jbeta primers. Repertoires were generated with immunoSEQ multiplex PCR, while TCRdb's copy carries only in-frame clones and drops some. This table has 170,000 or so clones, 70% to 80% appearing once. The specimen was PBMCs. The receptors were gathered from a woman aged 40 to 49 in good health and CMV-seronegative.

The rearrangement joins TRBV29-1 to TRBJ2-2; 10 nucleotides line up with TRBD2. This CDR3 spans 15 amino acids. CDR1 is SQVTM and CDR2 is ANQGSEA in the germline V gene. V dropped 4 bases and J dropped 6; count of bases not matched to a gene: 8. The CDR3 DNA is TGCAGCGTTGGGCAGCCTAGCGGGAGTGCCGGGGAGCTGTTTTTT. Amino acid sequence: CSVGQPSGSAGELFF.

The J gene is TRBJ2-7, the V gene TRBV5-6; 8 bases line up with TRBD2. CDR1 and CDR2 from the germline V gene are SGHDT and YYEEEE. This CDR3 contains 16 residues. The V and J ends lost 0 bases and 4 bases, in that order; junction bases with no gene match: 9. The CDR3 sequence is CASSLERGTVGYEQYF. The CDR3 DNA reads as TGTGCCAGCAGCTTGGAGCGGGGGACCGTAGGTTACGAGCAGTACTTC.